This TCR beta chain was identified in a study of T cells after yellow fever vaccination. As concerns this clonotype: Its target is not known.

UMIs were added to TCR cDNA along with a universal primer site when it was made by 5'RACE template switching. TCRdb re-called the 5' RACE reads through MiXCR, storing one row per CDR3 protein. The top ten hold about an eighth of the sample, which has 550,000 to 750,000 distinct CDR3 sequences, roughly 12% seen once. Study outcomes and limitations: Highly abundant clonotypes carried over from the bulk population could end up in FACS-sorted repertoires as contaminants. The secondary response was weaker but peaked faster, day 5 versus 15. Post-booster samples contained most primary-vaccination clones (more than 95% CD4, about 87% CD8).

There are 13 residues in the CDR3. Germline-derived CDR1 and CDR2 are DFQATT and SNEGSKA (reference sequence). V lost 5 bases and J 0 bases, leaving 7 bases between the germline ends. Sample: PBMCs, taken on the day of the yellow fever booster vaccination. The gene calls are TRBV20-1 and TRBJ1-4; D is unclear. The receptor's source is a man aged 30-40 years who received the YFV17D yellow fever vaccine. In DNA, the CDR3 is TGCAGTGCTGCGTTATCAACTAATGAAAAACTGTTTTTT. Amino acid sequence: CSAALSTNEKLFF.